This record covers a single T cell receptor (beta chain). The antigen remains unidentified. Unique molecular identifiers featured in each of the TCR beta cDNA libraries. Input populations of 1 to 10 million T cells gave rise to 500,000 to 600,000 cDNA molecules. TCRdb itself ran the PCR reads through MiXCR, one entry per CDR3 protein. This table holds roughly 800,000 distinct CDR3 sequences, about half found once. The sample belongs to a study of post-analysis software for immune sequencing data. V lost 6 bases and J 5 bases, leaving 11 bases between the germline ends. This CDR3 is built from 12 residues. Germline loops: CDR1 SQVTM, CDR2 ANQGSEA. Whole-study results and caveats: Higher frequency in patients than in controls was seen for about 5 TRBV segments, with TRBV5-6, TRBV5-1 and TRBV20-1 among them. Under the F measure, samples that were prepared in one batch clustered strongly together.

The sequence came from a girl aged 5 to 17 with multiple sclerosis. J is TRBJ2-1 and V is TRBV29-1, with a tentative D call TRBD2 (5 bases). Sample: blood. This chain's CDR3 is CSVTGIDNEQFF. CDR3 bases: TGCAGCGTGACCGGGATAGACAATGAGCAGTTCTTC.